Included here is one T cell receptor (beta chain) sequence, with context. As yet, its antigen is unknown. The CDR3 is made up of 14 amino acids. Germline V lookup: CDR1 SGHAT, CDR2 FQNNGV. J lost 1 base, V lost 5 bases, and 4 bases had no gene match. The data are from a study of PD-L1 blockade in urothelial cancer. Study-level information: Patients initiated atezolizumab around 2014 at 1,200 mg intravenously every 3 weeks. Blood samples had a median of 141,255 T cells.

Study-level findings and limits: Below-median pretreatment blood TCR clonality was a predictor of better survival.

Data came from immunoSEQ multiplex PCR; TCRdb stores just in-frame clones and leaves some out. The sample records 38,000 or so clones, around 82% being singletons. The sequencing here drew on PBMCs, taken around atezolizumab (anti-PD-L1) treatment. This sequence originates from a man aged 55-75 years with urothelial cancer. The chain has TRBV11-2 and TRBJ2-5; 7 bases map to TRBD2. CDR3 nucleotides: TGTGCCAGCAGCCTAGGACTAGGCCAAGAGACCCAGTACTTC. Its translation is CASSLGLGQETQYF.